The 6 T cell receptor beta chains below come from one sample, sequenced in a study of OX40 agonist ivuxolimab in advanced cancers. Only in-frame clones appear in the TCRdb table, and some are missing; sequencing was by immunoSEQ multiplex PCR. This sample carries fewer than 30,000 clones, 76% of them seen once, and the ten largest clones take roughly 13%. Sequencing was performed on CD4+ or CD8+ T cells sorted from blood, taken in a trial of the OX40 agonist ivuxolimab. These receptors came from an adult with an advanced solid tumor such as melanoma, head and neck, liver or kidney cancer.

The genes are TRBV6-5 and TRBJ1-2; no clear D. Trimming removed 6 bases from V and 5 bases from J, with 13 bases in between. Looked up from germline, CDR1 is MNHEY and CDR2 is SVGAGI. The CDR3 runs to 13 residues. The CDR3 DNA reads as TGTGCCAGCAGGACTAAGGATGGGTATGGCTACACCTTC. Translation: CASRTKDGYGYTF.

J is TRBJ2-5 and V is TRBV6-6; no reliable D call. In germline, CDR1 is MNHNY, CDR2 SVGAGI (reference sequence). The V and J ends lost 6 bases and 4 bases respectively, with 6 bases between them. The CDR3 extends over 11 amino acids. CDR3 sequence reads: CASSIGETQYF. The CDR3 DNA reads as TGTGCCAGCAGCATCGGAGAGACCCAGTACTTC.

The chain combines TRBV6-1 with TRBJ2-1; 11 bases are a match to TRBD2. Germline CDR1 is MNHNS and CDR2 is SASEGT. V shed 4 bases and J 0 bases; nucleotides not matched to a gene: 11. The CDR3 runs to 19 residues. The CDR3 DNA sequence: TGTGCCAGCAGTGGGTCGACTAGCGGGGTAAAGAGCTCCTACAATGAGCAGTTCTTC. Protein product: CASSGSTSGVKSSYNEQFF.

This clone has only a few counts. The chain has TRBV13 and TRBJ1-2, with D tentatively TRBD1 (6 bases). CDR1 PRHDT and CDR2 FYEKMQ come from the germline V gene (reference sequence). V lost 5 bases and J 7 bases, leaving 17 bases between the germline ends. The CDR3 extends over 14 amino acids. The CDR3 bases are TGTGCCAGCAGCATACTACAGGGTACCCTTGGCTACACCTTC. It translates to CASSILQGTLGYTF. The variable domain in full, with the rest retrieved from reference TRBV13 and TRBJ1-2, is AAGVIQSPRHLIKEKRETATLKCYPIPRHDTVYWYQQGPGQDPQFLISFYEKMQSDKGSIPDRFSAQQFSDYHSELNMSSLELGDSALYFCASSILQGTLGYTFGSGTRLTVV.

There are a few counts of this clone. The V and J genes are TRBV11-3 and TRBJ2-5; 8 bases are a match to TRBD2. The CDR3 is 12 residues long. The germline CDR1 and CDR2 sequences are SGHNT and YENEEA. V dropped 5 bases and J dropped 11; count of bases not matched to a gene: 7. CDR3 region: CASSISRGGQYF. The CDR3 DNA follows: TGTGCCAGCAGCATATCCCGGGGGGGGCAGTACTTC.

A single count supports this clone. The CDR3 DNA reads as TGCAGCGTTCACCTAACGGTTGAAACGCAGTATTTT. Its translation: CSVHLTVETQYF. The V gene is TRBV29-1, the J gene TRBJ2-3; no clear D. The germline V gene encodes CDR1 SQVTM and CDR2 ANQGSEA. V was trimmed by 5 bases and J by 9 bases, leaving 15 bases between them. The length of the CDR3 is 12 residues.